This T cell receptor (beta chain) is from a study of blood T cells in healthy people across ages. Findings and caveats of the study: Naive T cell percentage showed a strong correlation with the diversity of TCR beta.

About this clonotype: The antigen remains undetermined.

V shed 7 bases and J shed 1 base, with 14 bases lying between them. CDR3 length equals 15 residues. Using a J-beta primer mix together with a sample-barcoded 5' primer, a second PCR was run for about 6 to 12 cycles. TCRdb itself ran the 5' RACE reads through MiXCR, one entry per CDR3 protein. The sample lists about 800,000 distinct CDR3 sequences, 20% to 25% occurring once. These data were likewise used in another study, on T cells of mothers and their children. That work contributes: Samples were provided by three healthy Caucasian mothers and their six children. Related and unrelated pairs show similar shaping of TCR recombination output by thymic selection.

The chain couples TRBV12-3 or TRBV12-4 to TRBJ1-5; D may be TRBD1 (5 bases). The specimen was blood. The sequence was obtained from a boy aged 5-17 years in good health. CDR3 region: CASTLGTASNQPQHF. The CDR3 region has the DNA TGTGCCAGCACCCTGGGGACGGCGAGCAATCAGCCCCAGCATTTT.